The sequence of this T cell receptor (beta chain) was determined in a study of OX40 agonist ivuxolimab in advanced cancers. The ends lost 0 bases at V and 7 bases at J; junction bases unmatched: 9. CDR1 is GTSNPN and CDR2 is SVGIG in the germline V gene (reference sequence). The CDR3 is made up of 15 amino acids. Clones were sequenced by immunoSEQ multiplex PCR, and TCRdb holds only the in-frame ones, with some missing. The table shows some 80,000 clones, with about nine tenths occurring only once. The sample consisted of CD4+ or CD8+ T cells sorted from blood, taken in a trial of the OX40 agonist ivuxolimab. The sequence was collected from an adult with an advanced solid tumor such as melanoma, head and neck, liver or kidney cancer. The J gene is TRBJ2-1, the V gene TRBV30; 7 bases match TRBD2. The CDR3 DNA reads as TGTGCCTGGAGTGTAGGCGGGAGTGGATGGAATGAGCAGTTCTTC. It codes for CAWSVGGSGWNEQFF.